One and the same sample provided the 30 T cell receptor beta chains below, sequenced in a study of blood T cell repertoires in COVID-19. The table came from immunoSEQ multiplex PCR; TCRdb's copy has only in-frame clones and leaves some out. The data hold over 110,000 clones, with about nine tenths observed a single time. Material: PBMCs or T cells enriched from blood (not recorded which). The receptors derive from a man aged 55 to 70 who had recovered from COVID-19.

The gene calls are TRBV6-6 and TRBJ1-2; no definite D call. The CDR3 contains 12 residues. V lost 4 bases and J 5 bases, leaving 8 bases between the germline ends. Germline V gene data show CDR1 as MNHNY and CDR2 as SVGAGI (reference sequence). The CDR3, as DNA: TGTGCCAGCAGTTCCACGGGATATGGCTACACCTTC. Its protein is CASSSTGYGYTF.

The chain joins TRBV20-1 to TRBJ2-3, with 14 positions matching TRBD2. The germline gives CDR1 DFQATT, CDR2 SNEGSKA (reference sequence). V shed 3 bases and J 6 bases; nucleotides not matched to a gene: 8. The CDR3 is made up of 16 amino acids. The CDR3 DNA follows: TGCAGTGCTAGTCTGACTAGCGGGGGGGCTTGGGATACGCAGTATTTT. Protein product: CSASLTSGGAWDTQYF.

Remarks on this clone: One end of the junction fails to match germline, which may point to a read error. CDR3 sequence reads: CASSPDTISNPLF. CDR3 DNA sequence: TGTGCCAGCAGTCCGGACACCATATCAAACCCACTTTTT. This chain connects TRBV28 to TRBJ1-1; possibly TRBD1 for D (5 bases). CDR3 size: 13 residues. Germline-derived CDR1 and CDR2 are MDHEN and SYDVKM.

V is TRBV5-5 and J is TRBJ2-3; D is undetermined. The germline CDR1 and CDR2 sequences are SGHKS and YYEKEE (reference sequence). This CDR3 contains 14 residues. V lost 1 base and J 0 bases, leaving 6 bases between the germline ends. As DNA, the CDR3 is TGTGCCAGCAGCTTGTTTTCGAGCACAGATACGCAGTATTTT. This codes for CASSLFSSTDTQYF.

This clone was seen a single time. This chain connects TRBV10-2 to TRBJ1-1; 8 positions agree with TRBD1. CDR1 is WSHSY and CDR2 is SAAADI in the germline V gene. The length of the CDR3 is 14 residues. V was pared by 0 bases and J by 4 bases, with 1 base of the junction left unmatched. The CDR3 coding sequence is TGCGCCAGCAGTGAGTCTGGACAGGGCACTGAAGCTTTCTTT. Translated, it gives CASSESGQGTEAFF.

This clone was detected only once. The same CDR3 also results from other DNA sequences found in this sample. V usage is TRBV15 and J usage is TRBJ1-4, with D perhaps TRBD1 (5 bases). The germline V and J ends were trimmed by 3 bases and 7 bases, with 21 bases remaining between them. Germline V gene lookup returns CDR1 LNHNV and CDR2 YYDKDF (reference sequence). The length of the CDR3 is 17 residues. The CDR3, as DNA: TGTGCCACCAGCAGGGGGGAAACTGCGGGATTCGGTGAAAAACTGTTTTTT. Amino acids: CATSRGETAGFGEKLFF.

The rearrangement joins TRBV30 to TRBJ1-5, with TRBD1 identical over 7 bases. The length of the CDR3 is 12 residues. The J segment lost 4 bases and the V segment lost 6 bases, leaving 3 bases of the junction unmatched. Germline V lookup: CDR1 GTSNPN, CDR2 SVGIG (reference sequence). CDR3 DNA sequence: TGTGCCTGCGGGACAGATAATCAGCCCCAGCATTTT. This sequence encodes CACGTDNQPQHF.

The J gene is TRBJ1-2, the V gene TRBV3-1 (or the pseudogene TRBV3-2); D remains ambiguous. CDR1 and CDR2 from the germline V gene are LGHDT and YNNKEL (reference sequence). V lost 0 bases and J 8 bases, leaving 22 bases between the germline ends. The CDR3 runs 17 residues. CDR3 in DNA: TGTGCCAGCAGCCAAGATGGCCCGGGGAAAGTTTTCGGGGGCTACACCTTC. Amino acid sequence: CASSQDGPGKVFGGYTF.

Turning to this clone: The conserved closing phenylalanine or tryptophan is absent in this CDR3, likely reflecting a read error. No DNA is shown, since the ends of the CDR3 on it are uncertain; the CDR3 is the one TCRdb lists. The chain couples TRBV9 to TRBJ1-2; the DNA was not used to check the table's D call, TRBD1. CDR1 and CDR2 from the germline V gene are SGDLS and YYNGEE. The CDR3 has 11 residues if both end residues are counted. This chain's CDR3 is CASSARDRGNE.

The CDR3 DNA reads as TGTGCCAGCAGTCCGAGTTCGGGGGAATCCTACGAGCAGTACTTC. Amino acids: CASSPSSGESYEQYF. The V call is TRBV6-5, the J call TRBJ2-7, with D perhaps matching TRBD2 (6 bases). Germline assignment: CDR1 MNHEY and CDR2 SVGAGI. V shed 5 bases and J shed 1 base, with 15 bases lying between them. The CDR3 extends over 15 amino acids.

This clone has a single count. This chain connects TRBV19 to TRBJ2-7; TRBD1 aligns across 8 bases. V shed 3 bases, J shed 1 base, and the junction held 14 bases outside the gene matches. Germline CDR1 is LNHDA and CDR2 is SQIVND (reference sequence). The CDR3 spans 18 residues. CDR3 nucleotides: TGTGCCAGTAGTATTGGACTTATCCGGACAGGGAGGTCCTACGAGCAGTACTTC. Translation gives CASSIGLIRTGRSYEQYF.

The V gene is TRBV27, the J gene TRBJ1-5, with 8 bases lining up with TRBD1. Unmatched junction bases numbered 10, after V lost 3 bases and J lost 3 bases. This CDR3 spans 17 amino acids. Germline V gene lookup returns CDR1 MNHEY and CDR2 SMNVEV (reference sequence). The CDR3 region has the DNA TGTGCCAGCAGTTTTCGTTACAGGGGGGGGAACAATCAGCCCCAGCATTTT. Amino acids: CASSFRYRGGNNQPQHF.

This sequence joins TRBV2 and TRBJ2-7, with 7 bases that match TRBD1. V lost 6 bases to trimming and J lost 1 base; unmatched junction nucleotides: 6. Germline CDR1 reads SNHLY; CDR2 reads FYNNEI. CDR3 length: 14 residues. In nucleotides, the CDR3 is TGTGCCAGCAGACCGGACAGGCTTTCCTACGAGCAGTACTTC. It codes for CASRPDRLSYEQYF.

J is TRBJ1-1 and V is TRBV6-5; 8 bases match TRBD1. Germline V gene sequence: CDR1 MNHEY, CDR2 SVGAGI. After removal of 5 bases from V and 5 bases from J, the junction contained 7 bases not matched to a gene. There are 14 residues in the CDR3. In nucleotides, the CDR3 is TGTGCCAGCAGTAGGCTCGGGACAGGAACTGAAGCTTTCTTT. Translation gives CASSRLGTGTEAFF.

This chain links TRBV6-5 with TRBJ1-4, with 10 bases fitting TRBD1. CDR1 is MNHEY, CDR2 SVGAGI, per germline. The CDR3 sequence is 14 residues long. Germline trimming cut 6 bases from V and 7 bases from J; bases unmatched to any gene: 5. The CDR3 loop reads CASRAGTGAEKLFF. As DNA, the CDR3 is TGTGCCAGCAGAGCCGGGACAGGGGCTGAAAAACTGTTTTTT.

The CDR3 region has the DNA TGTGCCAGCAGCTTGGGGACTGGCGGGAGTGGTGGCACAGATACGCAGTATTTT. As protein: CASSLGTGGSGGTDTQYF. J is TRBJ2-3 and V is TRBV5-4; 7 nucleotides line up with TRBD2. The CDR3 has 18 amino acids. Per the germline V gene, CDR1 is SGHNT and CDR2 is YYREEE (reference sequence). V lost 0 bases, J lost 1 base, and 11 bases stayed unmatched.

J is TRBJ1-1 and V is TRBV2, with a tentative D call TRBD1 (5 bases). The CDR3 consists of 13 residues. Per the germline V gene, CDR1 is SNHLY and CDR2 is FYNNEI. The ends were cut back, 3 bases at V and 8 bases at J, with 13 bases in the middle. CDR3 in amino acids: CASSDVPGGEAFF. CDR3 coding DNA: TGTGCCAGCAGTGATGTCCCCGGGGGGGAAGCTTTCTTT.

CDR3 sequence reads: CASSLERDYGYTF. In DNA form, the CDR3 reads TGTGCCAGCAGCTTAGAGAGGGACTATGGCTACACCTTC. The chain couples TRBV7-9 to TRBJ1-2, with D uncertain. This CDR3 region has 13 residues. V shed 1 base and J shed 3 bases, with 6 bases lying between them. Germline V gives CDR1 SEHNR, CDR2 FQNEAQ (reference sequence).

This clone came up once. The CDR3 DNA reads as TGTGCCAGCAGCCGACCGCCGGGACAGGGGAATGAAAAACTGTTTTTT. Translating it yields CASSRPPGQGNEKLFF. The chain combines TRBV14 with TRBJ1-4, with 10 bases aligning to TRBD1. This CDR3 has 16 residues. Looked up from germline, CDR1 is SGHDN and CDR2 is FVKESK. The J segment lost 5 bases and the V segment lost 4 bases, leaving 7 bases of the junction unmatched.

This chain joins TRBV15 and TRBJ1-5, with a tentative D call TRBD1 (6 bases). Between the trimmed V and J ends, which lost 1 base and 7 bases, there was a span of 11 bases. This CDR3 region has 14 residues. Germline CDR1 reads LNHNV; CDR2 reads YYDKDF (reference sequence). CDR3 sequence (DNA): TGTGCCACCAGCAGAGGAGGGGGTAAACAGCCCCAGCATTTT. Residues: CATSRGGGKQPQHF.

The chain has TRBV4-2 and TRBJ2-7; 11 nucleotides match TRBD2. The CDR3 length is 20 residues. The V gene's germline CDR1 is LGHNA and CDR2 YNFKEQ. V was clipped by 4 bases and J by 0 bases; unmatched bases: 17. The CDR3 sequence is CASSRKGPTSGDINSYEQYF. The CDR3 DNA sequence: TGTGCCAGCAGCCGAAAAGGGCCGACTAGCGGGGATATTAACTCCTACGAGCAGTACTTC.

The chain carries TRBV6-1 and TRBJ1-6, with TRBD1 matching 7 bases. The CDR3 sequence is 16 residues long. CDR1 is MNHNS, CDR2 SASEGT, per germline. The J segment lost 10 bases and the V segment lost 4 bases, leaving 13 bases of the junction unmatched. The CDR3 coding sequence is TGTGCCAGCAGTGGTAGGGGGCTGAGTGGGAACTCACCCCTCCACTTT. Its translation is CASSGRGLSGNSPLHF.

This chain connects TRBV7-2 to TRBJ2-1, with 7 bases that match TRBD2. After removal of 2 bases from V and 9 bases from J, the junction contained 13 bases not matched to a gene. CDR1 is SGHTA and CDR2 is FQGNSA in the germline V gene. The CDR3 runs to 16 residues. CDR3: CASSLRGRGGMGEQFF. The CDR3 bases are TGTGCCAGCAGCTTAAGGGGACGCGGGGGTATGGGTGAGCAGTTCTTC.

This chain joins TRBV28 and TRBJ1-2; 12 nucleotides agree with TRBD1. This CDR3 is built from 18 residues. V trimming: 5 bases; J trimming: 2 bases; junction bases outside the gene matches: 12. Germline V gene data show CDR1 as MDHEN and CDR2 as SYDVKM. The CDR3 region is CASSPSWDRGLQNYGYTF. For the CDR3, the DNA is TGTGCCAGCAGTCCCTCCTGGGACAGGGGGCTGCAGAACTATGGCTACACCTTC.

The V gene is TRBV29-1, the J gene TRBJ2-1, with 13 bases fitting TRBD2. The CDR3 extends over 18 amino acids. Germline V gene data show CDR1 as SQVTM and CDR2 as ANQGSEA. The V segment lost 0 bases and the J segment 7 bases; nucleotides outside the gene matches: 12. CDR3 residues: CSVEEVVGLAGRLNEQFF. For the CDR3, the DNA is TGCAGCGTTGAAGAAGTGGTGGGACTAGCGGGAAGACTAAATGAGCAGTTCTTC.

The V and J genes are TRBV7-3 and TRBJ2-3; no definite D call. Germline assignment: CDR1 SGHTA and CDR2 FQGTGA. Trimming shortened V by 1 base and J by 0 bases, and 11 bases separated the two germline ends. There are 16 residues in the CDR3. The CDR3 reads CASSLSQHPSTDTQYF. The CDR3 DNA reads TGTGCCAGCAGCTTAAGCCAACACCCTAGCACAGATACGCAGTATTTT.

The chain recombines TRBV3-1 (or the pseudogene TRBV3-2) with TRBJ1-2; TRBD1 might be the D (6 bases). There are 13 residues in the CDR3. Germline CDR1 reads LGHDT; CDR2 reads YNNKEL (reference sequence). V was cut by 3 bases and J by 2 bases, with 7 bases left in between. CDR3 in DNA: TGTGCCAGCAGCCAGGACAGAAACTATGGCTACACCTTC. Its translation is CASSQDRNYGYTF.

V and J are TRBV21-1 and TRBJ2-1; no DNA check was done on the table's D call, TRBD1. TRBV21-1 is tagged as a pseudogene. The CDR3 contains 16 residues. CDR3: CASSKSPGTRGNEQFF. In nucleotides, the CDR3 is TGTGCCAGCAGCAAATCTCCCGGGACACGCGGCAATGAGCAGTTCTTC.

The chain uses TRBV13 and TRBJ2-1; no clear D. Deletions cut 3 bases from V and 5 bases from J, with 5 bases between. CDR3 length equals 12 residues. CDR1 and CDR2 from the germline V gene are PRHDT and FYEKMQ (reference sequence). Written as DNA, the CDR3 is TGTGCCAGCAGCTTCACTAACAATGAGCAGTTCTTC. Its translation is CASSFTNNEQFF.

V gene TRBV11-2 combines with J gene TRBJ2-2; 9 bases match TRBD1. The trim removed 5 bases at V and 7 bases at J, leaving 5 bases unmatched. The CDR3 is made up of 14 amino acids. Germline values: CDR1 SGHAT, CDR2 FQNNGV. The CDR3 DNA follows: TGTGCCAGCAGCAGGGACAGGGAAAGCGGGGAGCTGTTTTTT. Amino acid sequence: CASSRDRESGELFF.